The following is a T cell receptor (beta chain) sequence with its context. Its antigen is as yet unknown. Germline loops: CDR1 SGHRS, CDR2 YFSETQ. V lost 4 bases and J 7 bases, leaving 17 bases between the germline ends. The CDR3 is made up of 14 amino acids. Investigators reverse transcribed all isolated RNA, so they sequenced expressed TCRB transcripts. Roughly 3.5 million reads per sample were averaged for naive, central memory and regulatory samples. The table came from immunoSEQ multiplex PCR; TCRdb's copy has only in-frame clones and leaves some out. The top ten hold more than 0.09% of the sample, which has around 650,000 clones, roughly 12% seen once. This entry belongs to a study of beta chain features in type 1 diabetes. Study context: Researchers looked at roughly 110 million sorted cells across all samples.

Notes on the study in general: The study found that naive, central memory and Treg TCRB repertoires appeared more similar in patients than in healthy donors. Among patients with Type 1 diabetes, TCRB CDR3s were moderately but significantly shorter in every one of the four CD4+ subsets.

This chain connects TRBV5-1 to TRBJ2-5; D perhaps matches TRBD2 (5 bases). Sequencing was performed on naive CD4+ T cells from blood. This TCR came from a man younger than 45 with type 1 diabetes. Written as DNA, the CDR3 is TGCGCCAGCAGCGGTACGGCCGAAGGAGGGACCCAGTACTTC. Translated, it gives CASSGTAEGGTQYF. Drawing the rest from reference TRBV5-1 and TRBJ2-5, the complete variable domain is KAGVTQTPRYLIKTRGQQVTLSCSPISGHRSVSWYQQTPGQGLQFLFEYFSETQRNKGNFPGRFSGRQFSNSRSEMNVSTLELGDSALYLCASSGTAEGGTQYFGPGTRLLVL.